These T cell receptor beta chains were read from a single sample in a study of T-cell memory formation after mild COVID-19. TCRdb itself ran the 5' RACE reads through MiXCR, one entry per CDR3 protein. The sample includes 530,000 or so distinct CDR3 sequences, 17% of them seen just once. The sequencing sample was made of PBMCs or a T cell subset sorted from them (not recorded which). These receptors came from an adult woman who had mild COVID-19 (a few samples of this study predate the infection). Cell type and time point are not known. Each CDR3 is given with its conserved first and last residue. The D gene is left open where the match is weak. Clone size appears in some rows only: once, few, many, or a class for an expanded clone.

J	length	D	V	size	CDR3	DNA
TRBJ2-5	18	TRBD2	TRBV28	.	CASSPSTSGRGSGETQYF	TGTGCCAGCAGTCCATCCACTAGCGGAAGGGGTTCCGGGGAGACCCAGTACTTC
TRBJ2-1	15	TRBD2	TRBV30	.	CAWSVLAGGHNEQFF	TGTGCCTGGAGTGTACTAGCGGGAGGGCACAATGAGCAGTTCTTC
TRBJ1-2	12	.	TRBV7-9	.	CASKGDPYGYTF	TGTGCCAGCAAAGGTGACCCTTATGGCTACACCTTC
TRBJ1-2	14	TRBD1	TRBV13	.	CASSPDRAPDGYTF	TGTGCCAGCAGCCCCGACAGGGCACCTGATGGCTACACCTTC
TRBJ2-2	16	TRBD1	TRBV4-2	.	CASSQDWTGDTGELFF	TGTGCCAGCAGCCAAGACTGGACAGGTGACACCGGGGAGCTGTTTTTT
TRBJ2-1	14	TRBD2	TRBV6-6	.	CASSPGGLENEQFF	TGTGCCAGCAGTCCGGGGGGGCTTGAGAATGAGCAGTTCTTC
TRBJ1-2	13	.	TRBV12-3/TRBV12-4	.	CASSYQVAYGYTF	TGTGCCAGCAGTTACCAGGTTGCCTATGGCTACACCTTC
TRBJ1-2	17	TRBD1	TRBV7-8	.	CASSLTRTGQGNYGYTF	TGTGCCAGCAGCTTAACTCGGACGGGACAGGGTAACTATGGCTACACCTTC
TRBJ1-6	15	TRBD1	TRBV5-5	few	CASSSETGFRSPLHF	TGTGCCAGCAGCTCGGAGACAGGGTTCCGATCACCCCTCCACTTT
TRBJ2-1	13	.	TRBV12-3/TRBV12-4	few	CASSLLPDYEQFF	TGTGCCAGCAGTTTACTTCCGGACTATGAGCAGTTCTTC
TRBJ1-6	16	TRBD1	TRBV6-6	many	CASSYGGQGAPSPLHF	TGTGCCAGCAGTTACGGGGGACAGGGGGCGCCTTCACCCCTCCACTTT
TRBJ2-2	14	.	TRBV5-1	.	CASSLASWSGELFF	TGCGCCAGCAGCTTGGCCAGCTGGTCCGGGGAGCTGTTTTTT
TRBJ2-1	17	TRBD2	TRBV5-1	few	CASSNTVLAGAYNEQFF	TGCGCCAGCAGCAATACTGTACTAGCGGGGGCCTACAATGAGCAGTTCTTC
TRBJ2-4	14	.	TRBV4-2	few	CASSQDSQGGIQYF	TGTGCCAGCAGCCAAGATAGTCAGGGTGGCATTCAGTACTTC
TRBJ1-2	12	.	TRBV27	few	CASSYRGYGYTF	TGTGCCAGCAGTTATCGGGGTTATGGCTACACCTTC
TRBJ2-5	15	TRBD1	TRBV5-6	.	CASSSQGALEETQYF	TGTGCCAGCAGCTCACAGGGGGCCCTAGAAGAGACCCAGTACTTC
TRBJ2-7	17	TRBD2	TRBV5-1	few	CASSWLSGTRGSYEQYF	TGCGCCAGCAGCTGGTTATCCGGGACTAGGGGGAGCTACGAGCAGTACTTC
TRBJ1-2	12	TRBD1	TRBV2	few	CANKTGGYGYTF	TGTGCCAATAAGACAGGGGGCTATGGCTACACCTTC